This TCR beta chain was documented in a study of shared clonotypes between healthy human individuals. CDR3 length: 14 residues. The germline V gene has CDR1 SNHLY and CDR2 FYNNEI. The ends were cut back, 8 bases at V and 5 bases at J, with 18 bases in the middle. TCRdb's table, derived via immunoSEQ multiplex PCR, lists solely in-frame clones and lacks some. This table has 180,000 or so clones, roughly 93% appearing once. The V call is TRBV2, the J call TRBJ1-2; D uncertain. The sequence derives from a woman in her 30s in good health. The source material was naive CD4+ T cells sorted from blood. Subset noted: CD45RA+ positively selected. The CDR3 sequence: CASLIELASYGYTF. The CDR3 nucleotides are TGTGCCAGCCTCATTGAACTGGCCTCATATGGCTACACCTTC.